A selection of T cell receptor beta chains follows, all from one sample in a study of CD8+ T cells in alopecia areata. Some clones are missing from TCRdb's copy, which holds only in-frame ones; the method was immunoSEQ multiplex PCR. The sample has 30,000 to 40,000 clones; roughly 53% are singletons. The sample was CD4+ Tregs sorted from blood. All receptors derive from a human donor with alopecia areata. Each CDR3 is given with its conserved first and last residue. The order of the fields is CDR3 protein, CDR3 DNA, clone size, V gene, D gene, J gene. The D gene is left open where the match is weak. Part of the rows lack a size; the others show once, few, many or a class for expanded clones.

CAWSVDYGYTF TGTGCCTGGAGTGTTGACTATGGCTACACCTTC few TRBV30 NA TRBJ1-2
CASSLGQGFGAFF TGCGCCAGCAGCTTGGGGCAGGGTTTTGGAGCTTTCTTT few TRBV5-1 NA TRBJ1-1
CASSFLAGDVEQFF TGTGCCAGCAGCTTTCTAGCGGGAGACGTTGAGCAGTTCTTC NA TRBV5-4 TRBD2 TRBJ2-1
CATSRGLRAGDYEQYF TGTGCCACCAGCAGGGGCCTTAGGGCGGGGGACTACGAGCAGTACTTC NA TRBV15 TRBD2 TRBJ2-7
CASSLDGGSNQPQHF TGCGCCAGCAGCTTGGATGGGGGTAGCAATCAGCCCCAGCATTTT few TRBV5-1 NA TRBJ1-5
CASRQGFNQPQHF TGTGCCAGCCGACAGGGGTTTAATCAGCCCCAGCATTTT few TRBV28 TRBD1 TRBJ1-5
CASSSQGAVETQYF TGTGCCAGCAGCTCACAGGGGGCGGTGGAGACCCAGTACTTC few TRBV5-4 TRBD1 TRBJ2-5
CASNPAPGGQPQHF TGCGCCAGCAACCCAGCACCAGGGGGGCAGCCCCAGCATTTT NA TRBV10-2 TRBD1 TRBJ1-5
CAWSVRGNQPQHF TGTGCCTGGAGTGTACGGGGGAACCAGCCCCAGCATTTT NA TRBV30 NA TRBJ1-5
CASSQDLRPIYF TGCGCCAGCAGCCAAGATTTGCGCCCCATATATTTT NA TRBV4-1 NA TRBJ1-3
CASSGAASYNEQFF TGCGCCAGCAGCGGGGCAGCTTCCTACAATGAGCAGTTCTTC few TRBV4-3 NA TRBJ2-1
CASSLWGGTEAFF TGCGCCAGCAGCTTATGGGGAGGGACTGAAGCTTTCTTT NA TRBV5-1 NA TRBJ1-1
CASSLDSPFLDNEQFF TGTGCCAGCAGCTTAGATTCTCCTTTCCTAGACAATGAGCAGTTCTTC NA TRBV7-2 NA TRBJ2-1
CASSFSGQAYGYTF TGTGCCAGCAGTTTCTCCGGACAGGCATATGGCTACACCTTC NA TRBV6-6 TRBD1 TRBJ1-2
CASGTAEDTQYF TGTGCCAGTGGAACAGCGGAAGATACGCAGTATTTT medium-sized TRBV19 NA TRBJ2-3
CSVRPGPGDTQYF TGCAGCGTTCGACCGGGGCCGGGGGATACGCAGTATTTT few TRBV29-1 NA TRBJ2-3
CASSFVTGGAGANVLTF TGCGCCAGCAGCTTTGTAACAGGGGGCGCTGGGGCCAACGTCCTGACTTTC NA TRBV5-1 TRBD1 TRBJ2-6
CASSERKETQYF TGCGCCAGCAGTGAGCGGAAAGAGACCCAGTACTTC NA TRBV10-2 NA TRBJ2-5
CASSLPLSIQYF TGTGCCAGCAGTCTCCCCCTAAGCATTCAGTACTTC NA TRBV28 NA TRBJ2-4
CSALGVDEQFF TGCAGTGCTTTGGGTGTGGATGAGCAGTTCTTC NA TRBV20-1 NA TRBJ2-1
CSAQTGETQYF TGCAGTGCTCAAACCGGAGAGACCCAGTACTTC NA TRBV20-1 NA TRBJ2-5
CASSGEGGQPQHF TGTGCCAGCAGTGGGGAAGGGGGACAGCCCCAGCATTTT NA TRBV2 NA TRBJ1-5
CASSLVQGYGYTF TGTGCCAGCAGCTTAGTTCAGGGTTATGGCTACACCTTC few TRBV7-2 NA TRBJ1-2